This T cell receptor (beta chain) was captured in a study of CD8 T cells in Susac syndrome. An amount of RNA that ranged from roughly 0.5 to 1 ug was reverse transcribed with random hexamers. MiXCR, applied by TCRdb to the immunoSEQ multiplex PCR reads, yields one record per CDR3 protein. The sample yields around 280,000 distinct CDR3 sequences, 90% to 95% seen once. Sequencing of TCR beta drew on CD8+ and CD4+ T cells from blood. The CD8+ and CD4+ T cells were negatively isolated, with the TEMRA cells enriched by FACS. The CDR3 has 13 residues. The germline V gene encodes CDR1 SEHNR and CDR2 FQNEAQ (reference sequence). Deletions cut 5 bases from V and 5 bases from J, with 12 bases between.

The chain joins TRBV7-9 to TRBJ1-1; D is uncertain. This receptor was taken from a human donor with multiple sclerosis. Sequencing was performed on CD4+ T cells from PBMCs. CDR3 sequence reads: CASSNFRETEAFF. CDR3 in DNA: TGTGCCAGCAGCAATTTCCGGGAGACTGAAGCTTTCTTT.